Presented here are 19 T cell receptor beta chains from one specimen sequenced in a study of tumor-infiltrating lymphocytes in oesophageal squamous cell carcinoma. From the PCR reads, TCRdb called clonotypes with MiXCR, one entry per CDR3 protein. The sample holds 23,000 or so distinct CDR3 sequences, around 38% seen once. Material: esophageal tumor tissue. These receptors all come from a male donor with esophageal squamous cell carcinoma.

There are many counts of this clonotype. The V call is TRBV5-6, the J call TRBJ1-2; no clear D. The CDR3 has 16 residues. V shed 0 bases and J shed 2 bases, with 14 bases lying between them. The germline gives CDR1 SGHDT, CDR2 YYEEEE. The CDR3 bases are TGTGCCAGCAGCTTGGAACTGGGAGGAGCAAACTATGGCTACACCTTC. This translates into CASSLELGGANYGYTF.

This clonotype was picked up many times. Being one base from a much bigger clone, this may be a read error. This chain links TRBV7-6 with TRBJ2-7, with 7 nucleotides matching TRBD1. J gave up 7 bases and V 3 bases, and 6 bases lay outside the gene matches. The CDR3 contains 13 residues. The germline V gene has CDR1 SGHVS and CDR2 FNYEAQ. DNA for the CDR3: TGTGCCAGCAGCTTCGACAGGGACAATGAGCAGTACTTC. It codes for CASSFDRDNEQYF.

The V and J genes are TRBV10-3 and TRBJ2-5, with D maybe TRBD1 (7 bases). V gave up 7 bases and J gave up 4 bases, with 19 bases separating them. The germline CDR1 and CDR2 sequences are ENHRY and SYGVKD. The length of the CDR3 is 15 residues. The CDR3 spells CAIKTYVEGAETQYF. Here the CDR3 DNA reads TGTGCCATCAAGACCTATGTGGAGGGGGCAGAGACCCAGTACTTC.

This clonotype was seen repeatedly, ten times or more. The chain links TRBV6-6 to TRBJ2-5; D is undetermined. The CDR3 loop spans 13 amino acids. The V and J ends lost 4 bases and 0 bases respectively, with 6 bases between them. Germline V gene sequence: CDR1 MNHNY, CDR2 SVGAGI (reference sequence). In DNA, the CDR3 is TGTGCCAGCAGTTCAGTGAACCAAGAGACCCAGTACTTC. It codes for CASSSVNQETQYF.

This clonotype was counted between two and nine times. The chain combines TRBV7-2 with TRBJ2-5; no clear D gene. The CDR3 extends over 14 amino acids. Germline V gives CDR1 SGHTA, CDR2 FQGNSA. Trimming removed 1 base from V and 2 bases from J, with 8 bases in between. Here the CDR3 DNA reads TGTGCCAGCAGCTTAGGGACGCGACAAGAGACCCAGTACTTC. As protein: CASSLGTRQETQYF.

This clonotype was counted between two and nine times. The V gene is TRBV3-1, the J gene TRBJ2-5; D possibly corresponds to TRBD2 (5 bases). The J call is uncertain, as TRBJ2-7 better fits the DNA end. The CDR3 extends over 13 amino acids. Germline CDR1 LGHDT, CDR2 YNNKEL (reference sequence). Here the CDR3 DNA reads TGTGCCAGCAGCCAAAGCGGATCCTACGAGCAGTACTTC. This encodes CASSQSGSYEQYF.

This clonotype showed up many times. This chain uses TRBV12-3 or TRBV12-4 with TRBJ2-3; 11 nucleotides line up with TRBD1. This CDR3 has 17 residues. The J segment lost 6 bases and the V segment lost 5 bases, leaving 13 bases of the junction unmatched. CDR3 sequence: CASSRGSGTGGSDTQYF. For the CDR3, the DNA is TGTGCCAGCAGTCGAGGGTCCGGGACAGGGGGTTCGGATACGCAGTATTTT.

In this sample, this clonotype turned up many times. Without the conserved terminal phenylalanine or tryptophan, this CDR3 likely stems from a read error. The DNA is left out, because the CDR3 cannot be placed on it with certainty; the CDR3 is given as TCRdb lists it. V usage is TRBV5-1 and J usage is TRBJ2-3. The CDR3 is made up of 8 amino acids, end residues included. The germline gives CDR1 SGHRS, CDR2 YFSETQ. The CDR3 loop reads CASSLYQG.

The chain is built from TRBV10-2 and TRBJ2-5, with D unclear. Germline CDR1 WSHSY, CDR2 SAAADI. V lost 10 bases and J lost 4, with 10 bases in between. The length of the CDR3 is 11 residues. The CDR3 bases are TGCGCCACCCTCGGCGGAGAGACCCAGTACTTC. It translates to CATLGGETQYF.

As to this clonotype: At one end, the junction sequence differs from germline, possibly due to a read error. The chain carries TRBV7-6 and TRBJ2-5, with TRBD2 identical over 10 bases. The end of the DNA fits TRBJ2-1 better, so the J call may be wrong. This CDR3 spans 16 amino acids. CDR1 SGHVS and CDR2 FNYEAQ come from the germline V gene. The CDR3 sequence is CASSLEVGLAYNEQFF. The CDR3, as DNA: TGTGCTAGCAGCTTAGAAGTGGGACTAGCGTACAATGAGCAGTTCTTC.

This clonotype was detected many times. The chain joins TRBV5-5 to TRBJ2-1; D gene unclear. The V gene's germline CDR1 is SGHKS and CDR2 YYEKEE (reference sequence). V dropped 5 bases and J dropped 10 bases, with 22 bases sitting between them. This CDR3 is 15 amino acids long. CDR3: CASSFRGSSSYEQFF. CDR3 nucleotides: TGTGCCAGCAGTTTTCGTGGCAGCAGCTCCTACGAGCAGTTCTTC. The whole variable domain, remainder taken from reference TRBV5-5 and TRBJ2-1, is DAGVTQSPTHLIKTRGQQVTLRCSPISGHKSVSWYQQVLGQGPQFIFQYYEKEERGRGNFPDRFSARQFPNYSSELNVNALLLGDSALYLCASSFRGSSSYEQFFGPGTRLTVL.

This clonotype was seen repeatedly, ten times or more. This chain uses TRBV27 with TRBJ2-1; 8 positions match TRBD2. V shed 6 bases and J 3 bases; nucleotides not matched to a gene: 4. CDR3 length: 14 amino acids. CDR1 is MNHEY and CDR2 is SMNVEV in the germline V gene (reference sequence). The CDR3 protein is CASRTGTSYNEQFF. CDR3 DNA: TGTGCCAGCAGGACCGGGACTAGCTACAATGAGCAGTTCTTC.

On this clonotype itself: The conserved closing phenylalanine or tryptophan is absent in this CDR3, likely reflecting a read error. The DNA is omitted, as the CDR3 cannot be located on it reliably, and the CDR3 follows TCRdb's listing. The chain joins TRBV11-2 to TRBJ2-1; the table calls TRBD1, which could not be checked here. CDR1 and CDR2 from the germline V gene are SGHAT and FQNNGV. The CDR3 region is 17 residues in length, termini included. The CDR3 loop reads CASSLERGQGYGYTFGS.

The rearrangement uses TRBV5-1 and TRBJ1-1; 7 nucleotides align to TRBD1. V dropped 7 bases and J dropped 1; count of bases not matched to a gene: 7. Germline V gives CDR1 SGHRS, CDR2 YFSETQ. The CDR3 runs 14 residues. In nucleotides, the CDR3 is TGCGCCAGCCGGGGACAGCGATCGAACACTGAAGCTTTCTTT. Protein sequence: CASRGQRSNTEAFF.

This clonotype appeared once. The rearrangement joins TRBV7-2 to TRBJ2-6; D tentatively fits TRBD1 or TRBD2 (6 bases each). The better agreement between TRBJ2-5 and the DNA end casts doubt on the J call. Germline V gives CDR1 SGHTA, CDR2 FQGNSA. This CDR3 has 14 residues. The CDR3 DNA is TGTGCCAGCAGAGGGGGGCGGTACCAAGAGACCCAGTACTTC. Translating it yields CASRGGRYQETQYF.

This clonotype was seen a handful of times. This chain uses TRBV4-1 with TRBJ1-1; no clear D gene. The CDR3 covers 14 residues. Looked up from germline, CDR1 is MGHRA and CDR2 is YSYEKL. V lost 2 bases to trimming and J lost 1 base, with 8 bases between them. CDR3: CASSQYKQNTEAFF. The CDR3 bases are TGCGCCAGCAGCCAATATAAACAGAACACTGAAGCTTTCTTT.

This clonotype was recorded at least ten times. This could be a read error, since a much larger clone is one nucleotide away. CDR3 region: CASSSLNEQYF. Written as DNA, the CDR3 is TGTGCCAGCAGCTCTCTCAATGAGCAGTACTTC. The chain recombines TRBV7-2 with TRBJ2-5; no definite D call. This CDR3 is 11 amino acids long. Per the germline V gene, CDR1 is SGHTA and CDR2 is FQGNSA. V gave up 4 bases and J gave up 11 bases, with 11 bases separating them.

This rearrangement joins TRBV5-3 to TRBJ2-5; tentative D call: TRBD1 (6 bases). The J call could be wrong; TRBJ1-2 is a better fit for the DNA end. TRBV5-3 is an ORF for which the function is uncertain. The CDR3 sequence is 14 residues long. This chain's CDR3 is CASSPDSGGYGYTF. As DNA, the CDR3 is TGTGCCAGCAGCCCGGACAGCGGGGGTTATGGCTACACCTTC.

About this clonotype itself: A read error may produce the germline difference seen at one junction end. The chain employs TRBV7-8 and TRBJ2-3; 15 nucleotides align to TRBD2. Germline V gives CDR1 SGHVS, CDR2 FQNEAQ. This CDR3 spans 17 amino acids. The CDR3 bases are TGCGCCAGCAGCTTGGGGACTAGCGGGAGGCAGACAGATACGCAGTATTTT. Translation gives CASSLGTSGRQTDTQYF.